This T cell receptor (beta chain) was captured in a study of cytomegalovirus exposure and HLA in healthy donors. Study-level findings and limits: Most TCR sequences were seen very rarely across donors, but some public TCRs occurred in many. Some TCR beta chains (around 160 of them) were listed as cytomegalovirus-associated.

A word on this clone: The antigen is not known.

The validation cohort, a group of around 130 subjects, included the donors and was separate from the approximately 650-subject first cohort. This table comes from immunoSEQ multiplex PCR, and its TCRdb copy is limited to in-frame clones, with some not included. The sample lists over 150,000 clones; roughly 90% were seen once. Germline V gives CDR1 SGHRS, CDR2 YFSETQ. This CDR3 has 15 residues. V trimming: 4 bases; J trimming: 0 bases; junction bases outside the gene matches: 6. V gene TRBV5-1 combines with J gene TRBJ2-5; 7 nucleotides align to TRBD1. The clonotype comes from a woman younger than 35 in good health and CMV-seronegative. Material for sequencing was PBMCs. CDR3 residues: CASSPRDRHQETQYF. The DNA for the CDR3 is TGCGCCAGCAGCCCCAGGGACAGACACCAAGAGACCCAGTACTTC.